A single sample gave rise to the 18 T cell receptor beta chains below, sequenced in a study of T cells in Graves' hyperthyroidism and ophthalmopathy. The CDR3 regions of TCR beta were amplified from RNA transcripts. Primed by the HTBI set, a first-round RT-PCR was run on the TCR CDR3. TCRdb called the multiplex PCR reads again in MiXCR, with one record for every CDR3 protein. The table includes about half a million distinct CDR3 sequences, roughly a quarter detected once. Material for sequencing was blood. The receptors originated from a woman in her 30s with Graves' ophthalmopathy.

This clonotype was detected ten times or more. The chain joins TRBV11-2 to TRBJ1-1; D call uncertain. V lost 6 bases to trimming and J lost 1 base, with 9 bases between them. The CDR3 loop spans 13 amino acids. Germline V gene sequence: CDR1 SGHAT, CDR2 FQNNGV. The DNA of the CDR3 is TGTGCCAGCAGGGAACAACCGAACACTGAAGCTTTCTTT. Translating it yields CASREQPNTEAFF.

The CDR3 sequence is CASSYWDRSDNEQFF. The CDR3 DNA sequence: TGTGCCAGCAGTTATTGGGACAGGTCTGACAATGAGCAGTTCTTC. V and J are TRBV6-2 or TRBV6-3 and TRBJ2-1; 8 bases align to TRBD1. The germline gives CDR1 MNHEY, CDR2 SVGEGT. Trimming took 3 bases from V and 5 from J; bases not matched to a gene: 6. There are 15 residues in the CDR3.

The table lists this clonotype with many counts. The genes are TRBV27 and TRBJ1-2; 9 nucleotides align to TRBD1. CDR1 is MNHEY, CDR2 SMNVEV, per germline (reference sequence). The V segment lost 6 bases and the J segment 4 bases; nucleotides outside the gene matches: 9. This CDR3 comprises 15 residues. The CDR3 nucleotides are TGTGCCAGCAGCACAAGCCCGACAGGGGGCTATGGCTACACCTTC. Its translation: CASSTSPTGGYGYTF.

This chain joins TRBV28 and TRBJ2-2; 14 positions match TRBD2. V lost 6 bases to trimming and J lost 3 bases; unmatched junction nucleotides: 6. CDR1 and CDR2 from the germline V gene are MDHEN and SYDVKM. The CDR3 loop spans 17 amino acids. The CDR3 region is CASSLRLAGGHTGELFF. Here the CDR3 DNA reads TGTGCCAGCAGCCTCCGACTAGCGGGGGGGCACACCGGGGAGCTGTTTTTT.

This clonotype was seen ten or more times. This chain joins TRBV13 and TRBJ2-6; no reliable D call. This CDR3 is built from 16 residues. Trimming left V 4 bases short and J 0 bases short, with 10 bases between. Germline CDR1 PRHDT, CDR2 FYEKMQ (reference sequence). The CDR3 nucleotides read TGTGCCAGCAGCTACCGACACTTCTCTGGGGCCAACGTCCTGACTTTC. Protein product: CASSYRHFSGANVLTF.

This clonotype was picked up many times. V usage is TRBV12-3 or TRBV12-4 and J usage is TRBJ1-1; a possible D gene is TRBD1 (5 bases). With 5 bases removed from V and 1 base from J, the gap between germline ends came to 8 bases. This CDR3 has 13 residues. CDR3 residues: CASSHDRNTEAFF. CDR3 DNA sequence: TGTGCCAGCAGTCACGACAGGAACACTGAAGCTTTCTTT.

In this sample, this clonotype turned up many times. This chain links TRBV20-1 with TRBJ1-3, with D maybe TRBD1 (5 bases). The CDR3 has 14 residues. The ends were cut back, 5 bases at V and 3 bases at J, with 14 bases in the middle. CDR1 is DFQATT and CDR2 is SNEGSKA in the germline V gene (reference sequence). The DNA of the CDR3 is TGCAGTGCTGCCAGCCCAGGGAGTGGAAACACCATATATTTT. Translating it yields CSAASPGSGNTIYF.

This clonotype was detected many times. The chain has TRBV2 and TRBJ1-1, with D tentatively TRBD1 (5 bases). Trimming removed 2 bases from V and 4 bases from J, with 11 bases in between. Germline assignment: CDR1 SNHLY and CDR2 FYNNEI. This CDR3 has 14 residues. The CDR3 coding sequence is TGTGCCAGCAGTGAATGGGCCGACAGCACTGAAGCTTTCTTT. Translation: CASSEWADSTEAFF. The variable domain in full, completed from reference TRBV2 and TRBJ1-1, reads EPEVTQTPSHQVTQMGQEVILRCVPISNHLYFYWYRQILGQKVEFLVSFYNNEISEKSEIFDDQFSVERPDGSNFTLKIRSTKLEDSAMYFCASSEWADSTEAFFGQGTRLTVV.

In this sample, this clonotype turned up many times. J is TRBJ2-7 and V is TRBV6-2 or TRBV6-3; TRBD1 might be the D (6 bases). Germline V gives CDR1 MNHEY, CDR2 SVGEGT. Trimming took off 7 bases at V and 6 bases at J, with 19 bases between the two ends. This CDR3 has 14 amino acids. The CDR3 coding sequence is TGTGCCAGCATCAAATCCGGGACACCATCCGAGCAGTACTTC. This sequence encodes CASIKSGTPSEQYF.

The table lists this clonotype with many counts. V gene TRBV27 combines with J gene TRBJ2-5; 9 bases align to TRBD1. Germline CDR1 is MNHEY and CDR2 is SMNVEV (reference sequence). V gave up 3 bases and J gave up 5 bases; unmatched junction bases: 7. This CDR3 is 15 amino acids long. The CDR3 sequence: CASSLGTGWLETQYF. In DNA, the CDR3 is TGTGCCAGCAGTTTGGGGACAGGGTGGTTGGAGACCCAGTACTTC.

The chain is built from TRBV20-1 and TRBJ1-5; D gene uncertain. The germline V gene has CDR1 DFQATT and CDR2 SNEGSKA (reference sequence). Deletions cut 3 bases from V and 2 bases from J, with 11 bases between. The CDR3 extends over 14 amino acids. Written as DNA, the CDR3 is TGCAGTGCTAGTGTGGGAAATGGCAATCAGCCCCAGCATTTT. Encoded protein: CSASVGNGNQPQHF.

The chain carries TRBV29-1 and TRBJ2-5, with unresolved D. The CDR3 is 12 residues long. V was trimmed by 2 bases and J by 2 bases, leaving 6 bases between them. Germline assignment: CDR1 SQVTM and CDR2 ANQGSEA. The CDR3: CSVERVQETQYF. The CDR3 DNA is TGCAGCGTTGAACGGGTGCAAGAGACCCAGTACTTC.

The chain joins TRBV12-3 or TRBV12-4 to TRBJ2-2, with 14 positions matching TRBD2. The CDR3 runs 17 residues. Germline trimming cut 6 bases from V and 1 base from J; bases unmatched to any gene: 4. This CDR3 reads CASSSGLAGVNTGELFF. The CDR3 nucleotides are TGTGCCAGCAGCTCGGGACTAGCGGGAGTGAACACCGGGGAGCTGTTTTTT.

This clonotype has a count of ten or more. The chain combines TRBV13 with TRBJ2-7; D remains unclear. Germline V gene data show CDR1 as PRHDT and CDR2 as FYEKMQ (reference sequence). Trimming took 5 bases from V and 2 from J, leaving 7 bases between them. This CDR3 has 12 residues. CDR3 in DNA: TGTGCCAGCAGCGTCTTCCCCTACGAGCAGTACTTC. As protein: CASSVFPYEQYF.

This clonotype was counted many times. V and J are TRBV30 and TRBJ1-1; D uncertain. The germline V gene encodes CDR1 GTSNPN and CDR2 SVGIG (reference sequence). V was clipped by 2 bases and J by 0 bases, with 10 bases between them. This CDR3 has 14 residues. CDR3 bases: TGTGCCTGGAGTAAGGTGGCATTGAACACTGAAGCTTTCTTT. It specifies CAWSKVALNTEAFF.

J is TRBJ2-5 and V is TRBV29-1; no firm D call. Per germline, CDR1 SQVTM and CDR2 ANQGSEA. V lost 4 bases, J lost 0 bases, and 6 bases lay in between. This CDR3 spans 12 amino acids. CDR3 region: CSVASNQETQYF. Written as DNA, the CDR3 is TGCAGCGTTGCGTCTAACCAAGAGACCCAGTACTTC.

The gene calls are TRBV28 and TRBJ2-7, with TRBD1 identical over 7 bases. V was pared by 4 bases and J by 6 bases, with 12 bases of the junction left unmatched. This CDR3 is built from 15 residues. Germline V gene data show CDR1 as MDHEN and CDR2 as SYDVKM. The chain's CDR3 is CASSSHRTGHAEQYF. The CDR3 bases are TGTGCCAGCAGTTCCCACCGGACAGGACATGCCGAGCAGTACTTC.

This clonotype was recorded at least ten times. The chain is built from TRBV6-2 or TRBV6-3 and TRBJ1-2; D unresolved. The CDR3 has 14 residues. V lost 5 bases and J lost 4, with 14 bases in between. Germline assignment: CDR1 MNHEY and CDR2 SVGEGT. CDR3 DNA: TGTGCCAGCAGTGGACTTGGACTAGCCTATGGCTACACCTTC. Translating gives CASSGLGLAYGYTF.